This TCR beta chain came from a study of T cell responses to AZD1222 COVID-19 vaccine. The study's findings and limits: Baseline testing showed seropositivity in only six AZD1222 recipients. With two AZD1222 doses given, Spike-specific TCR breadth and depth both rose.

With respect to this clone: The antigen is not known.

Germline V gives CDR1 LNHNV, CDR2 YYDKDF (reference sequence). Deletions cut 9 bases from V and 5 bases from J, with 14 bases between. The CDR3 is 12 amino acids. The repertoire was sequenced with immunoSEQ multiplex PCR; TCRdb's copy has only in-frame clones and lacks some. The table has around 96,000 clones, around 84% seen once. This clonotype was sampled from an adult who received the AZD1222 COVID-19 vaccine. Here the sequenced sample was peripheral blood, taken 28 days after the second AZD1222 dose. V and J are TRBV15 and TRBJ2-7; D possibly matches TRBD1 or TRBD2 (5 bases each). In nucleotides, the CDR3 is TGTGCCACTGCTCGGGGCTCGAACGAGCAGTACTTC. Protein: CATARGSNEQYF.